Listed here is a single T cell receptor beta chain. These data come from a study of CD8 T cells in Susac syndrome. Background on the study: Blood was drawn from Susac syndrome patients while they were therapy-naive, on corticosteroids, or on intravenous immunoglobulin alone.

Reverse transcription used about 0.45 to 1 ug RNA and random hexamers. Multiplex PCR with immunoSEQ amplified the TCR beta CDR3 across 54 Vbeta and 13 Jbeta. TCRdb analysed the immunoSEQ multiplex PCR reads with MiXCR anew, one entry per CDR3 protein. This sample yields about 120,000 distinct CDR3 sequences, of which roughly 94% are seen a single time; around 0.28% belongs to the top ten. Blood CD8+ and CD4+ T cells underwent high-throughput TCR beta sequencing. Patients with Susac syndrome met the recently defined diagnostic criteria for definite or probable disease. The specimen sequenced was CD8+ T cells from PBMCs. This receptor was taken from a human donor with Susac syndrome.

CDR3 protein: CASSLTEVTEAFF. The CDR3 region has the DNA TGTGCCAGCAGTTTAACGGAGGTCACTGAAGCTTTCTTT. The gene calls are TRBV12-3 or TRBV12-4 and TRBJ1-1; D is unclear. This CDR3 comprises 13 residues. The ends were cut back, 2 bases at V and 4 bases at J, with 8 bases in the middle.